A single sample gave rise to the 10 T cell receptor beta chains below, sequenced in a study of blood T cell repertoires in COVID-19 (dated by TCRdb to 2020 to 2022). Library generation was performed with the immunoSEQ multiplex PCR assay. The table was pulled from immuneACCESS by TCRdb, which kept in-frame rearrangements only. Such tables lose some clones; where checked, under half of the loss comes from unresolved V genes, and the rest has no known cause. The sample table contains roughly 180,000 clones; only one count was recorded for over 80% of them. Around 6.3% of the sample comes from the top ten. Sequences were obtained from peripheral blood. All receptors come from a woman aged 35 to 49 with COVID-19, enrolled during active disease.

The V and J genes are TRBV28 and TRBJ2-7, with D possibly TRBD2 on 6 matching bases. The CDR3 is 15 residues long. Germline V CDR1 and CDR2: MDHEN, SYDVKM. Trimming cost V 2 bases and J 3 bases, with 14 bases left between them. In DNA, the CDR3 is TGTGCCAGCAGTTTACAGGGAGGTCTTATCTACGAGCAGTACTTC. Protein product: CASSLQGGLIYEQYF.

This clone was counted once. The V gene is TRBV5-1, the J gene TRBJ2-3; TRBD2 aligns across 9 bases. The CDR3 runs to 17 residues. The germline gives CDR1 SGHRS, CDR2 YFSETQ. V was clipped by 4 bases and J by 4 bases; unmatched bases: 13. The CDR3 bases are TGCGCCAGCAGCGTCACCCTTAGCGGGAGTGGGCCAGATACGCAGTATTTT. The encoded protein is CASSVTLSGSGPDTQYF.

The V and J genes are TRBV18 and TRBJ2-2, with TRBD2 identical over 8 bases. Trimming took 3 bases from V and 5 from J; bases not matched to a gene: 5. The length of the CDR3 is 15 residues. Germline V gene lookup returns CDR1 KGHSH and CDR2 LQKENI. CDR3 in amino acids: CASSPLLAATGELFF. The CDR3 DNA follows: TGTGCCAGCTCACCGCTACTAGCGGCTACCGGGGAGCTGTTTTTT.

CDR3 protein: CASSPRSPEGGGYTF. CDR3 nucleotides: TGTGCCAGCTCACCACGTTCCCCGGAGGGAGGTGGCTACACCTTC. The V gene is TRBV18, the J gene TRBJ1-2; D is ambiguous. Looked up from germline, CDR1 is KGHSH and CDR2 is LQKENI. The V and J ends lost 1 base and 7 bases respectively, with 16 bases between them. The CDR3 runs 15 residues.

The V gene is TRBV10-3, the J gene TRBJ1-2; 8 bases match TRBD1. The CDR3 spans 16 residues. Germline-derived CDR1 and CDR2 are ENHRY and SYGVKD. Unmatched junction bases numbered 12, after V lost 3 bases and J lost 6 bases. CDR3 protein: CAISDLNTGTGNGYTF. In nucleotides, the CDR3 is TGTGCCATCAGTGACTTAAACACCGGGACAGGAAATGGCTACACCTTC.

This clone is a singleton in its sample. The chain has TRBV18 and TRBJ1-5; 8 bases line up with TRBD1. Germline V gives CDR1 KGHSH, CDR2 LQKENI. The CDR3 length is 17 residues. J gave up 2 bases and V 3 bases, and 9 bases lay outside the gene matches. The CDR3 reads CASSPHTGTGGNQPQHF. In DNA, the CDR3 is TGTGCCAGCTCACCTCACACGGGGACAGGTGGCAATCAGCCCCAGCATTTT.

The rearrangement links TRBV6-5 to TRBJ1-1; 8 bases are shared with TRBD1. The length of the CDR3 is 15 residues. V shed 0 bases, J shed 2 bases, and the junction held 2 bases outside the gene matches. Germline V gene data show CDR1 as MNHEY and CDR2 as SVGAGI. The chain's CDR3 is CASSYSQGANTEAFF. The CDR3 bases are TGTGCCAGCAGTTACTCGCAGGGGGCTAACACTGAAGCTTTCTTT.

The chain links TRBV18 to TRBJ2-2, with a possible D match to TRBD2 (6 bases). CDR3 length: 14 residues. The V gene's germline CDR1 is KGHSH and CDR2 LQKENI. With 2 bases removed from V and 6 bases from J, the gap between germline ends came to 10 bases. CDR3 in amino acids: CASSPAASAGELFF. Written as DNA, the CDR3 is TGTGCCAGCTCACCAGCCGCTAGCGCCGGGGAGCTGTTTTTT.

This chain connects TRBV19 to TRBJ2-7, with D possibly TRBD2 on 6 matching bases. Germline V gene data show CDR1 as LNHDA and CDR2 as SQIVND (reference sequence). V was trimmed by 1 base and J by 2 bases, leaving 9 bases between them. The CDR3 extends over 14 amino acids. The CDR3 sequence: CASSIGTTAYEQYF. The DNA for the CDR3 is TGTGCCAGTAGTATAGGGACTACCGCCTACGAGCAGTACTTC.

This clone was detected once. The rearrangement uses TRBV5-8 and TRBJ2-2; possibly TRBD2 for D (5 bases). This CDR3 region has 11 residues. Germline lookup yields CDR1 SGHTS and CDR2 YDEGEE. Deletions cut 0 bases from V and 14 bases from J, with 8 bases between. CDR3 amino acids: CASSLGADLFF. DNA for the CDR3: TGTGCCAGCAGCTTGGGAGCGGATCTGTTTTTT.